A selection of T cell receptor beta chains follows, all from one sample in a study of T-cell memory formation after mild COVID-19. One entry per CDR3 protein results from TCRdb running MiXCR on the 5' RACE reads. The data show 300,000 to 350,000 distinct CDR3 sequences, 14% seen once. Sequencing was carried out using PBMCs or a T cell subset sorted from them (not recorded which). These receptor sequences come from a young man who had mild COVID-19 (a few samples of this study predate the infection). Cell type and time point are not known. Both conserved end residues are part of each CDR3. D genes are given only for firm matches. Clone size is shown for a subset of rows, as once, few, many or a class of expanded clone.

cdr3_length	d_call	v_call	j_call	clone_size	cdr3_nt	cdr3_aa
9	.	TRBV29-1	TRBJ2-1	.	TGCAGCGTTGACCGTGAGCAGTTCTTC	CSVDREQFF
14	.	TRBV27	TRBJ1-5	.	TGTGCCAGCAGTCCGTTGGTTCGATATCAGCCCCAGCATTTT	CASSPLVRYQPQHF
13	.	TRBV6-5	TRBJ1-2	.	TGTGCCAGCAGTTACTCGACGAAGGGGGGCTACACCTTC	CASSYSTKGGYTF
12	.	TRBV11-2	TRBJ2-3	.	TGTGCCAGCAGCCCGAACCGGGATACGCAGTATTTT	CASSPNRDTQYF
11	.	TRBV14	TRBJ2-1	many	TGTGCCAGCAGCCGGAACAATGAGCAGTTCTTC	CASSRNNEQFF
16	TRBD2	TRBV28	TRBJ2-1	.	TGTGCCAGCAGTTTGTGGCAAGCGGGGGGGATAAATGAGCAGTTCTTC	CASSLWQAGGINEQFF
11	TRBD2	TRBV2	TRBJ2-1	.	TGTGCCAATCTAGCGGGGGTAGGGCAGTTCTTC	CANLAGVGQFF
13	.	TRBV27	TRBJ2-1	.	TGTGCCAGCAGTTTTACGAGCCTCTACGAGCAGTTCTTC	CASSFTSLYEQFF
14	TRBD1	TRBV12-3/TRBV12-4	TRBJ1-2	.	TGTGCCAGCAGTCCAGGGGGTGAGAACTATGGCTACACCTTC	CASSPGGENYGYTF
13	.	TRBV6-2/TRBV6-3	TRBJ2-7	.	TGTGCCAGCAGACCAGACTACAGCTACGAGCAGTACTTC	CASRPDYSYEQYF
11	.	TRBV12-3/TRBV12-4	TRBJ1-2	few	TGTGCCAGCAGTTCACGCTATGGCTACACCTTC	CASSSRYGYTF
14	TRBD1	TRBV4-1	TRBJ1-2	.	TGCGCCAGCAGCCAAGACCGGACAGGGAATGGCTACACCTTC	CASSQDRTGNGYTF
14	.	TRBV12-3/TRBV12-4	TRBJ1-6	.	TGTGCCAGCAGTAGGGACGGGAATAATTCACCCCTCCACTTT	CASSRDGNNSPLHF
19	.	TRBV13	TRBJ2-3	.	TGTGCCAGCAGCTTAATGTATCTGGGATCGGAAACACACACAGATACGCAGTATTTT	CASSLMYLGSETHTDTQYF
11	.	TRBV11-2	TRBJ2-3	.	TGTGCCAGCAGCAAGACAGCTACGCAGTATTTT	CASSKTATQYF
13	.	TRBV4-3	TRBJ2-2	few	TGCGCCAGCAGCCAAGATCAATACGTCGAGCTGTTTTTT	CASSQDQYVELFF
15	TRBD2	TRBV9	TRBJ2-3	many	TGTGCCAGCAGCTCGGCTAGCGGGGGTGCAGATACGCAGTATTTT	CASSSASGGADTQYF
13	.	TRBV30	TRBJ2-1	.	TGTGCCTGGAGTAGAGGGCAATACAATGAGCAGTTCTTC	CAWSRGQYNEQFF
13	TRBD1	TRBV7-9	TRBJ1-1	many	TGTGCCAGCAGTTCTCAGGGGGGCACTGAAGCTTTCTTT	CASSSQGGTEAFF
11	.	TRBV20-1	TRBJ1-1	.	TGCAGTGTTGGGGGAGAGACTGAAGCTTTCTTT	CSVGGETEAFF
14	TRBD1	TRBV9	TRBJ2-3	.	TGTGCCAGCAGCGGGACAGGGAACACAGATACGCAGTATTTT	CASSGTGNTDTQYF
13	.	TRBV10-2	TRBJ1-4	few	TGCGCCAGCAAGGGGCAGTCGAATGAAAAACTGTTTTTT	CASKGQSNEKLFF
15	TRBD1	TRBV6-2/TRBV6-3	TRBJ2-7	.	TGTGCCAGCAGCCTCAGGAGACAGGGCACCTACGAGCAGTACTTC	CASSLRRQGTYEQYF